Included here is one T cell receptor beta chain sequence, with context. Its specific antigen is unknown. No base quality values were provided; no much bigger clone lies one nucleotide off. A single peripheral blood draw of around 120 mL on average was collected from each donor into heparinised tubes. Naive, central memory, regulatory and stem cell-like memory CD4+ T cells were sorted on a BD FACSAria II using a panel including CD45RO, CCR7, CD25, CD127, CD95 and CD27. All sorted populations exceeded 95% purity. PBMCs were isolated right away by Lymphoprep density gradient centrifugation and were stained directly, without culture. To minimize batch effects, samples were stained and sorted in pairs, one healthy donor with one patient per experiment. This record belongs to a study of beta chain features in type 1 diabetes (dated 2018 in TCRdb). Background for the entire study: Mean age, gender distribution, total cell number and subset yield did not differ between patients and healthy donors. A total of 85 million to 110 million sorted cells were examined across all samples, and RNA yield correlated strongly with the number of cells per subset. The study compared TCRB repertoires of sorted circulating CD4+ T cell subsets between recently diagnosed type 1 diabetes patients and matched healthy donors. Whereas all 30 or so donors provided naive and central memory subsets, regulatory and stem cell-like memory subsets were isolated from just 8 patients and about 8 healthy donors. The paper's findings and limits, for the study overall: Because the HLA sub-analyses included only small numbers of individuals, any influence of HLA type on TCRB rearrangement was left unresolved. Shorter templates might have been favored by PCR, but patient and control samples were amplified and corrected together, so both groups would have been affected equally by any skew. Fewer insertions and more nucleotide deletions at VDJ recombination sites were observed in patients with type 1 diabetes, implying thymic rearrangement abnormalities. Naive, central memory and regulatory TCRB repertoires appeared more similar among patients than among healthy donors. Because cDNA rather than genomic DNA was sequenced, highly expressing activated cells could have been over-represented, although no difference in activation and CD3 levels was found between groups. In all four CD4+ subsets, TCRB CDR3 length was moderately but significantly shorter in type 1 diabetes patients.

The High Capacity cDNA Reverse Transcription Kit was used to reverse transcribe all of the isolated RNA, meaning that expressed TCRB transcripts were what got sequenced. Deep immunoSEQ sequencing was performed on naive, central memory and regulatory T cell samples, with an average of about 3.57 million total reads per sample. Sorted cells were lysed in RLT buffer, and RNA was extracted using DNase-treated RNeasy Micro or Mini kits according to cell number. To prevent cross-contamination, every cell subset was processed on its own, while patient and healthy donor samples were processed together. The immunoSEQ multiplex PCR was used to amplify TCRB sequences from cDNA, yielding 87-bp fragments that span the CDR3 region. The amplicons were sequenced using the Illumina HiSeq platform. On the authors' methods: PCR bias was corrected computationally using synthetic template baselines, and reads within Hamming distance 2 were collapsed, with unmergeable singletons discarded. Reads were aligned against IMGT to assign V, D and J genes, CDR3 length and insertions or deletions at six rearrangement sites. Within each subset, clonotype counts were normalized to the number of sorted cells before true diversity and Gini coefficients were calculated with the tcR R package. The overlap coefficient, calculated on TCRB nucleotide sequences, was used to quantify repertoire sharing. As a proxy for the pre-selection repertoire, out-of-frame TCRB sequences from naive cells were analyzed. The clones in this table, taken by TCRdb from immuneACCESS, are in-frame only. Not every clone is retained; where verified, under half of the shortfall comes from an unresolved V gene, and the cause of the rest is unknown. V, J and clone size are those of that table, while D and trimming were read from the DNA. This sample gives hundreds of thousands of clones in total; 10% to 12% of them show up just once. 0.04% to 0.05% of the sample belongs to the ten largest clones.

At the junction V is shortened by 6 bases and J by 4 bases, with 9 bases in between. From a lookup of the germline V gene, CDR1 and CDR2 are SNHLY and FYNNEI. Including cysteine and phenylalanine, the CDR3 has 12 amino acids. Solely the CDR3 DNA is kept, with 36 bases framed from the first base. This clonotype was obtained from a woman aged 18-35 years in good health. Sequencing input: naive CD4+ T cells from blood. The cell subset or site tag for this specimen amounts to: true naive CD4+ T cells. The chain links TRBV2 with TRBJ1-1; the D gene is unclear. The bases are TGTGCCAGCAGCGGGGAAGGCACTGAAGCTTTCTTT. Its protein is CASSGEGTEAFF.